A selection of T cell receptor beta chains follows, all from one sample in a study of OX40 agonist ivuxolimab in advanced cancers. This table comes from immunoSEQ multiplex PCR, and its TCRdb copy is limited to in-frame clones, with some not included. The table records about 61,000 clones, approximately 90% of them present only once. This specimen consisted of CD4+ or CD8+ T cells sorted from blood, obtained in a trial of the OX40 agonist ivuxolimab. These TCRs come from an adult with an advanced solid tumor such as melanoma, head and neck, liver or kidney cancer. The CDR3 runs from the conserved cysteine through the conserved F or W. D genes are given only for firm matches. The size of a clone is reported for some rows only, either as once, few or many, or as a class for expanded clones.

TGCGCCAGCAGCTTGGAGAGGACTTCGAGCTACAATGAGCAGTTCTTC,CASSLERTSSYNEQFF,-,TRBV5-1,TRBJ2-1,16,-
TGTGCCAGCGGCTATGAAGCTTTCTTT,CASGYEAFF,-,TRBV11-1,TRBJ1-1,9,-
TGCGCCAGCAGCACGGGCCCGCGGCTTTTT,CASSTGPRLF,-,TRBV5-1,TRBJ1-1,10,-
TGTGCCAGCAGTTTATCAGGGCCTCAGGTCTCGGGCTATGGCTACACCTTC,CASSLSGPQVSGYGYTF,-,TRBV27,TRBJ1-2,17,-
TGTGCCAGCATGGGAGTGTCGGCCGAGCAGTACTTC,CASMGVSAEQYF,-,TRBV28,TRBJ2-7,12,once
TGCGCCAGCAGCCAAGATGATGGGCTAGCGGACTACAATGAGCAGTTCTTC,CASSQDDGLADYNEQFF,TRBD2,TRBV4-3,TRBJ2-1,17,-
TGTGCCAGCAGCCCGGGACAGGGATTGAACACTGAAGCTTTCTTT,CASSPGQGLNTEAFF,TRBD1,TRBV5-6,TRBJ1-1,15,-
TGTGCCAGCGAAACTGGTAGCGGGAGTTGGGGCTCCTACAATGAGCAGTTCTTC,CASETGSGSWGSYNEQFF,TRBD2,TRBV2,TRBJ2-1,18,-
TGTGCCATCTCTCTTGCGGCTTACGGGCTTAACACTGAAGCTTTCTTT,CAISLAAYGLNTEAFF,-,TRBV10-3,TRBJ1-1,16,-
TGTGCCAGCATTCACAGGGTCCATAACTATGGCTACACCTTC,CASIHRVHNYGYTF,-,TRBV6-5,TRBJ1-2,14,-
TGCGCCAGCAGCCTCGGATTAAATCAGCCCCAGCATTTT,CASSLGLNQPQHF,-,TRBV4-1,TRBJ1-5,13,-
TGTGCCAGTAGTATGGGACTAGCGGGCCCCTCCTACAATGAGCAGTTCTTC,CASSMGLAGPSYNEQFF,TRBD2,TRBV19,TRBJ2-1,17,-
TGCGCCAGCAGTGAGTGGGGCACCGGGGAGCTGTTTTTT,CASSEWGTGELFF,-,TRBV10-1,TRBJ2-2,13,-
TGTGCCAGCTCACTAGGCGGGGGCTATCAGCCCCAGCATTTT,CASSLGGGYQPQHF,-,TRBV18,TRBJ1-5,14,-
TGTGCCAGCAGCTTCCCGACTAGCGGAGTGGGCACTGAGCAGTTCTTC,CASSFPTSGVGTEQFF,TRBD2,TRBV7-2,TRBJ2-1,16,-
TGTGCTAGTGTCTCATCCGGGTCCTACGAGCAGTACTTC,CASVSSGSYEQYF,-,TRBV12-5,TRBJ2-7,13,-
TGTGCCAGCAGTTTTGGAGGGCCACTTAACTATGGCTACACCTTC,CASSFGGPLNYGYTF,-,TRBV27,TRBJ1-2,15,-
TGTGCCAGCAGCGCCGAGCGGGGTTCGACCCAGTACTTC,CASSAERGSTQYF,TRBD2,TRBV5-4,TRBJ2-5,13,-
TGTGCCAGCAGTTTATCGAACGCTGGGGAGCTGTTTTTT,CASSLSNAGELFF,-,TRBV27,TRBJ2-2,13,-
TGTGCCATCAGTCCGGACTTATCGAACACCGGGGAGCTGTTTTTT,CAISPDLSNTGELFF,-,TRBV10-3,TRBJ2-2,15,-
TGTGCCAGCAGCCTCGGGCCTTTGTACGAGCAGTACTTC,CASSLGPLYEQYF,-,TRBV28,TRBJ2-7,13,-
TGCGCCAGCAGCCAAGTGGTGGGAGGCACAGATACGCAGTATTTT,CASSQVVGGTDTQYF,-,TRBV4-3,TRBJ2-3,15,-
TGTGCCATCACCACAAGACCGACTGCCTACGAGCAGTACTTC,CAITTRPTAYEQYF,-,TRBV10-3,TRBJ2-7,14,-
TGTGCCAGCAGTGTGGGGCGTTCGGACGAGCAGTACTTC,CASSVGRSDEQYF,-,TRBV2,TRBJ2-7,13,-
TGTGCCAGCAGCGGCGCAACGGAGGGGAGATACAATGAGCAGTTCTTC,CASSGATEGRYNEQFF,-,TRBV9,TRBJ2-1,16,-
TGTGCCAGCAGCGCCGGGACTAGCGGCACCGGGGAGCTGTTTTTT,CASSAGTSGTGELFF,TRBD2,TRBV7-3,TRBJ2-2,15,-
TGTGCCAGCAGTGACTGGCGCGGGGGGAGTTACAATGAGCAGTTCTTC,CASSDWRGGSYNEQFF,TRBD2,TRBV25-1,TRBJ2-1,16,-
TGTGCCAGCAACTCCCCGGCGGTATCCTACGAGCAGTACTTC,CASNSPAVSYEQYF,-,TRBV28,TRBJ2-7,14,-
TGTGCCAGCAGTTATAGCGGAACCTACGAGCAGTACTTC,CASSYSGTYEQYF,-,TRBV6-6,TRBJ2-7,13,-